The T cell receptor beta chain under discussion was sequenced for a study of technical replicates of blood from a few donors. Trimming cost V 1 base and J 6 bases; bases outside gene matches: 5. CDR1 is SGHDT and CDR2 is YYEEEE in the germline V gene. The CDR3 has 16 residues. Produced via immunoSEQ multiplex PCR; TCRdb's table is partial and in-frame only. Of around 100,000 clones in the sample, more than 85% were seen once. The sequenced sample was T cells isolated from PBMCs. The sequence came from a human donor in good health. V is TRBV5-6 and J is TRBJ2-3; 13 bases map to TRBD2. The CDR3 DNA reads as TGTGCCAGCAGCTTGAACGGACTAGCGGGAGTGGATACGCAGTATTTT. This encodes CASSLNGLAGVDTQYF.